This T cell receptor (beta chain) is from a study of blood T cell repertoires in COVID-19. Turning to the study itself: COVID-19 samples from acute and convalescent phases originated in the United States, Italy and Spain. The analysed material was cDNA or gDNA that came from T cells, B-cell-depleted T cells, or PBMCs.

The CDR3 extends over 16 amino acids. The V gene's germline CDR1 is MNHEY and CDR2 SMNVEV (reference sequence). V lost 1 base, J lost 5 bases, and 6 bases stayed unmatched. Per the authors' pipeline: Reference gene primers were amplified, and this amplification served to estimate nucleated cell counts. Sequencing was performed with immunoSEQ multiplex PCR; in TCRdb, only in-frame clones are kept and a portion is missing. The D gene and trimming were derived from the DNA, and the V and J assignments and clone size from that table. The profile shows 200,000 to 300,000 clones, around 87% of them singletons.

The origin of this receptor is a man in his fifties or sixties who had recovered from COVID-19. Sequenced sample: peripheral blood. The genes are TRBV27 and TRBJ1-5; TRBD1 matches at 9 bases. The CDR3 is CASSLYGTGTHQPQHF. For the CDR3, the DNA is TGTGCCAGCAGTTTATATGGGACAGGGACCCATCAGCCCCAGCATTTT.